These 18 T cell receptor beta chains originate from one sample sequenced in a study of T cell responses to AZD1222 COVID-19 vaccine (dated by TCRdb to the early 2020s). Libraries were prepared through the immunoSEQ multiplex PCR assay. TCRdb mirrors the immuneACCESS table, restricted to in-frame sequences. Some clones are absent from its copies; in checked studies, under half trace to an unresolved V gene, and the reason for the others is unknown. Counted in this sample were some 250,000 clones; 90% to 95% of them appeared once. The leading ten clones occupy 0.5% to 0.7% of the sample. Per the publication, the time point label means: about 28 days (+/-7) after the second vaccine dose. The sample here was peripheral blood, taken 28 days after the second AZD1222 dose. The source of these receptors is an adult who received the AZD1222 COVID-19 vaccine.

The CDR3 loop reads CASSMRQGGNNEQFF. The CDR3 DNA follows: TGTGCCAGTAGTATGAGGCAGGGAGGAAACAATGAGCAGTTCTTC. V and J are TRBV19 and TRBJ2-1; TRBD2 is a possible D gene (6 bases). This CDR3 has 15 residues. Germline loops: CDR1 LNHDA, CDR2 SQIVND (reference sequence). Trimming stripped 3 bases from V and 5 bases from J, with 14 bases between.

The chain uses TRBV28 and TRBJ1-2, with D unclear. The CDR3 consists of 11 residues. Germline V lookup: CDR1 MDHEN, CDR2 SYDVKM. CDR3 in DNA: TGTGCTTTAAGTGGTGACTATGGCTACACCTTC. It codes for CALSGDYGYTF.

V is TRBV6-2 or TRBV6-3 and J is TRBJ2-7; D is unclear. The germline gives CDR1 MNHEY, CDR2 SVGEGT. This CDR3 spans 13 amino acids. Trimming cost V 2 bases and J 2 bases, with 7 bases left between them. The CDR3, as DNA: TGTGCCAGCAGTTACGGGCAGACCTACGAGCAGTACTTC. Translating it yields CASSYGQTYEQYF.

The V gene is TRBV19, the J gene TRBJ1-5; D is unresolved. This CDR3 has 14 residues. CDR1 is LNHDA, CDR2 SQIVND, per germline (reference sequence). V was shortened by 3 bases and J by 3 bases, with 9 bases between the two germline ends. DNA of the CDR3: TGTGCCAGTAGTATCCCCCTTAACAATCAGCCCCAGCATTTT. The encoded protein is CASSIPLNNQPQHF.

This chain connects TRBV19 to TRBJ2-7; 8 bases agree with TRBD2. Germline CDR1 is LNHDA and CDR2 is SQIVND (reference sequence). After removal of 10 bases from V and 5 bases from J, the junction contained 10 bases not matched to a gene. The CDR3 has 13 amino acids. Written as DNA, the CDR3 is TGTGCCACCCGGGGGGGTTTCGGGAACGAGCAGTACTTC. This sequence encodes CATRGGFGNEQYF.

This chain connects TRBV5-6 to TRBJ1-2; a weak D match, TRBD1 (5 bases). The CDR3 spans 12 residues. Trimming cost V 2 bases and J 5 bases, with 7 bases left between them. Germline values: CDR1 SGHDT, CDR2 YYEEEE. This CDR3 reads CASSLWGYGYTF. DNA of the CDR3: TGTGCCAGCAGCTTATGGGGGTATGGCTACACCTTC.

The CDR3 here is CASSSIHRSYEQYF. The CDR3 nucleotides read TGTGCCAGCAGTTCCATACACAGGTCCTACGAGCAGTACTTC. The V and J genes are TRBV2 and TRBJ2-7; TRBD1 is a possible D gene (5 bases). CDR1 and CDR2 from the germline V gene are SNHLY and FYNNEI. V dropped 5 bases and J dropped 1 base, with 12 bases sitting between them. CDR3 length: 14 residues.

V is TRBV3-1 (or the pseudogene TRBV3-2) and J is TRBJ2-3; tentatively, D is TRBD1 (6 bases). The CDR3 spans 15 residues. CDR1 and CDR2 (germline): LGHDT, YNNKEL (reference sequence). The V gene lost 5 bases and the J gene lost 2 bases, with 14 bases spanning the gap. DNA of the CDR3: TGTGCCAGCAGCGAAGGACAGACACTCACAGATACGCAGTATTTT. Protein product: CASSEGQTLTDTQYF.

The gene calls are TRBV19 and TRBJ2-1; D possibly corresponds to TRBD2 (6 bases). V lost 7 bases, J lost 0 bases, and 13 bases lay in between. This CDR3 comprises 15 residues. CDR1 and CDR2 from the germline V gene are LNHDA and SQIVND (reference sequence). The CDR3 bases are TGTGCCAGTACCCAGCGGGCCAGCTCCTACAATGAGCAGTTCTTC. Amino acids: CASTQRASSYNEQFF.

The gene calls are TRBV5-1 and TRBJ2-5; 7 bases fit TRBD2. Germline V gene sequence: CDR1 SGHRS, CDR2 YFSETQ. V gave up 7 bases and J gave up 2 bases; unmatched junction bases: 8. This CDR3 has 14 amino acids. The CDR3 nucleotides read TGCGCCAGCGCTCCAGGCGGGGGTCAAGAGACCCAGTACTTC. Translation gives CASAPGGGQETQYF.

With regard to this clone: Other DNA sequences of this sample code for an identical CDR3. The CDR3 region is CASSQPGQPQHF. CDR3 bases: TGTGCCAGCAGCCAACCCGGTCAGCCCCAGCATTTT. J is TRBJ1-5 and V is TRBV3-1 (or the pseudogene TRBV3-2), with D hard to call. The CDR3 runs to 12 residues. CDR1 is LGHDT, CDR2 YNNKEL, per germline (reference sequence). V was trimmed by 2 bases and J by 6 bases, leaving 5 bases between them.

This clone was recorded only once. This chain links TRBV5-1 with TRBJ1-2, with D tentatively TRBD1 (6 bases). Germline values: CDR1 SGHRS, CDR2 YFSETQ. V lost 4 bases to trimming and J lost 5 bases, with 12 bases between them. CDR3 length equals 13 residues. CDR3 sequence (DNA): TGCGCCAGCAGCCAGGACAGCATTTATGGCTACACCTTC. This sequence encodes CASSQDSIYGYTF.

The V gene is TRBV6-4, the J gene TRBJ2-5; TRBD2 is a possible D gene (6 bases). The CDR3 extends over 15 amino acids. Trimming cost V 1 base and J 5 bases, with 14 bases left between them. CDR1 and CDR2 (germline): MRHNA, SNTAGT. Here the CDR3 reads CASSDLAGKAETQYF. The CDR3 nucleotides are TGTGCCAGCAGTGACTTGGCGGGGAAGGCTGAGACCCAGTACTTC.

The CDR3 region has the DNA TGTGCCAGCAGCCAAGCCTCAGCAGATAGCAATCAGCCCCAGCATTTT. As protein: CASSQASADSNQPQHF. The genes are TRBV3-1 (or the pseudogene TRBV3-2) and TRBJ1-5; D remains unclear. Germline-derived CDR1 and CDR2 are LGHDT and YNNKEL (reference sequence). The CDR3 loop spans 16 amino acids. Trimming took off 1 base at V and 0 bases at J, with 10 bases between the two ends.

V is TRBV4-1 and J is TRBJ2-1, with 8 bases that match TRBD2. The trim removed 1 base at V and 8 bases at J, leaving 7 bases unmatched. The CDR3 totals 15 residues. CDR1 and CDR2 from the germline V gene are MGHRA and YSYEKL. The DNA of the CDR3 is TGCGCCAGCAGCCAAGGCACTAGCGGAAGGGATGAGCAGTTCTTC. It yields the protein CASSQGTSGRDEQFF.

The chain uses TRBV28 and TRBJ2-6; no firm D call. CDR1 and CDR2 from the germline V gene are MDHEN and SYDVKM. The CDR3 has 15 residues. Trimming removed 5 bases from V and 0 bases from J, with 8 bases in between. The CDR3 protein is CASSALRSGANVLTF. The CDR3 DNA sequence: TGTGCCAGCAGTGCACTCCGCTCTGGGGCCAACGTCCTGACTTTC.

The sample holds a few counts of this clone. V is TRBV11-1 and J is TRBJ2-7; TRBD2 aligns across 11 bases. CDR1 and CDR2 from the germline V gene are SGHAT and FQDESV (reference sequence). V gave up 2 bases and J gave up 6 bases; unmatched junction bases: 6. The CDR3 is 15 amino acids. This CDR3 reads CASSLTLAGEFEQYF. The CDR3 bases are TGTGCCAGCAGCTTAACACTAGCGGGAGAATTCGAGCAGTACTTC.

A note on this clone: Different DNA sequences within this sample yield the same CDR3. The V and J genes are TRBV3-1 (or the pseudogene TRBV3-2) and TRBJ1-5; D gene uncertain. Trimming pared 0 bases from V and 4 bases from J, leaving 4 bases between. There are 13 residues in the CDR3. Germline V gives CDR1 LGHDT, CDR2 YNNKEL (reference sequence). The CDR3 DNA follows: TGTGCCAGCAGCCAAGATAGGAATCAGCCCCAGCATTTT. Its translation is CASSQDRNQPQHF.